Each of the 5 T cell receptor beta chains below was sequenced from the same sample in a study of tumor-infiltrating lymphocytes in primary liver carcinoma. Reverse transcription of approximately 520 ng total RNA with a constant-region primer produced TCR beta cDNA. Sequencing libraries for TCR beta derived from three nested multiplex PCR rounds that used slightly modified ARM-PCR. Investigators reported that the first two PCR rounds, at roughly 11 cycles each, used TRBV1-TRBV30 forward primers with a C-beta reverse primer. TCRdb redid the calling of the multiplex PCR reads with MiXCR, one entry per CDR3 protein. The sample has approximately 330,000 distinct CDR3 sequences, 65% seen once; the top ten hold about 6.3%. The source of the blood RNA was unsorted whole blood, and germline DNA was extracted as well. The sample taken for sequencing was peripheral blood. These receptors originate from a man aged 40-55 years with primary liver carcinoma and hepatitis B virus infection.

Many counts were recorded for this clonotype. This CDR3 is CASGTSLETQYF. As DNA, the CDR3 is TGCGCCAGCGGGACGTCCCTAGAGACCCAGTACTTC. V usage is TRBV10-2 and J usage is TRBJ2-5; D tentatively fits TRBD1 or TRBD2 (5 bases each). The V end was cut by 8 bases, the J end by 4 bases, with 11 bases between. In germline, CDR1 is WSHSY, CDR2 SAAADI. The CDR3 contains 12 residues.

About this clonotype: Germline and junction disagree at one end, which may indicate a read error. The chain uses TRBV11-1 and TRBJ2-1, with 14 bases matching TRBD2. The CDR3 extends over 17 amino acids. Per the germline V gene, CDR1 is SGHAT and CDR2 is FQDESV (reference sequence). In DNA, the CDR3 is TGTGCCAGCAGCAAGGGACTAGCGGGAGTGACTTCCAATGGGCAGTTCTTC. Translated, it gives CASSKGLAGVTSNGQFF.

The chain employs TRBV10-2 and TRBJ2-2; TRBD1 matches at 7 bases. V lost 0 bases and J lost 1; bases outside the gene matches: 11. From germline, CDR1 is WSHSY and CDR2 SAAADI. The CDR3 has 19 amino acids. CDR3 sequence: CASSESHLGRTGNTGELFF. CDR3 sequence (DNA): TGCGCCAGCAGTGAGTCCCACCTGGGTAGGACAGGGAACACCGGGGAGCTGTTTTTT.

The chain couples TRBV20-1 to TRBJ2-1; D is uncertain. Trimming pared 5 bases from V and 4 bases from J, leaving 15 bases between. Looked up from germline, CDR1 is DFQATT and CDR2 is SNEGSKA (reference sequence). This CDR3 has 14 amino acids. The CDR3 DNA is TGCAGTGCTCCGAGTGCGAGACCTTACAATGAGCAGTTCTTC. Its translation: CSAPSARPYNEQFF.

This clonotype has just a few counts. A much more abundant neighbour one base away suggests this may be a read error. V and J are TRBV6-5 and TRBJ1-2; weak D call: TRBD1 (5 bases). Germline V gene sequence: CDR1 MNHEY, CDR2 SVGAGI. CDR3 length: 11 residues. The CDR3 here is CTSSGTGGYTF. The DNA of the CDR3 is TGTACCAGCAGCGGGACGGGTGGCTACACCTTC.